This T cell receptor (beta chain) is from a study of Ad26.COV2.S vaccination and SARS-CoV-2 variants. Study-level information: Once, or twice with 56 days between doses, Ad26.COV2.S was given intramuscularly.

As to treatment: over 15 received Ad26.COV2.S at low or high dose, single or two shots; about five received placebo; per-sample allocation not given. The samples date from day 63 after the first vaccine or placebo injection. The table came from immunoSEQ multiplex PCR; TCRdb's copy has only in-frame clones and leaves some out. The table shows 350,000 to 400,000 clones, with approximately 91% occurring only once. This clone showed up just once. The antigen remains unidentified. The sample carries other DNA sequences with the same CDR3. Study-wide results and limits: Analyses of TCR breadth and depth may have underestimated total T cell responses. While placebo recipients had lower spike-specific TCR breadth, vaccine recipients had more.

Trimming took 4 bases from V and 0 from J, leaving 4 bases between them. The germline V gene has CDR1 MDHEN and CDR2 SYDVKM. This CDR3 spans 13 amino acids. This chain links TRBV28 with TRBJ1-5; D is uncertain. Specimen: peripheral blood, collected in a trial of Ad26.COV2.S vaccine versus placebo. The sequence was obtained from a person aged 18-65 years who received the Ad26.COV2.S COVID-19 vaccine or a placebo. The CDR3 loop reads CASSSGSNQPQHF. The CDR3 coding sequence is TGTGCCAGCAGTTCGGGTAGCAATCAGCCCCAGCATTTT.